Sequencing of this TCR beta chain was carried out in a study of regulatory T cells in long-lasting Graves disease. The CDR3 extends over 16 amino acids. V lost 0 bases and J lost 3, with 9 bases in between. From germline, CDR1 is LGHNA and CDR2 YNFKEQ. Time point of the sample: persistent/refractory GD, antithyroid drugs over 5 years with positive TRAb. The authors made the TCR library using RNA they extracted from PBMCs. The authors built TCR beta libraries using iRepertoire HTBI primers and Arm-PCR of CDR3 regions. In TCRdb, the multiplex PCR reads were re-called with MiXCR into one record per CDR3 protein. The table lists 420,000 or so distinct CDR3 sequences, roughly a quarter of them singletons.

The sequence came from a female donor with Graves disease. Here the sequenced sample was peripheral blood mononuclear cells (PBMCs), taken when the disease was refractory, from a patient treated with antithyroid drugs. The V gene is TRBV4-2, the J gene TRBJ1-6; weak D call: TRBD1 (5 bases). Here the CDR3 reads CASSQDRQGYNSPLHF. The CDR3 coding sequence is TGTGCCAGCAGCCAAGATAGGCAGGGCTATAATTCACCCCTCCACTTT.